The source of this T cell receptor (beta chain) is a study of blood T cell repertoires in COVID-19. Study information: Collection of acute and convalescent COVID-19 samples took place in the United States, Italy and Spain.

The assay was immunoSEQ multiplex PCR, and TCRdb's table has in-frame clones only and misses some. The table includes around 300,000 clones, roughly 88% detected once. The V end lost 3 bases, the J end lost 3 bases, and 8 bases lay between the germline ends. Per germline, CDR1 KGHSH and CDR2 LQKENI. CDR3 length equals 13 residues. The chain couples TRBV18 to TRBJ1-2; a weak D match, TRBD1 (5 bases). The TCR sequence derives from a woman in her twenties or thirties with active or convalescent COVID-19. Sequencing was done on a sample of peripheral blood. CDR3 coding DNA: TGTGCCAGCTCACCCGACAGAGACTATGGCTACACCTTC. Protein sequence: CASSPDRDYGYTF.